The source of this T cell receptor beta chain is a study of Ad26.COV2.S vaccination and SARS-CoV-2 variants. Study context: Donor was assigned to the Ad26.COV2.S arm of trial COV1001. Study conclusions and caveats: Researchers reported similar non-spike TCR breadth in vaccine and placebo recipients. Reportedly, after vaccination the spike-specific CD8+ and CD4+ T cell responses displayed substantial breadth. Among vaccine recipients, spike-specific TCR breadth exceeded that of placebo recipients.

With 5 bases removed from V and 5 bases from J, the gap between germline ends came to 18 bases. In germline, CDR1 is MNHEY, CDR2 SVGEGT. The CDR3 extends over 15 amino acids. TCRdb keeps only in-frame clones here, not all; method: immunoSEQ multiplex PCR. The sample yields 300,000 to 400,000 clones, around 83% seen once. In this sample, this clone turned up once. Antigen unknown. Specified treatment: about 20 received Ad26.COV2.S at low or high dose, single or two shots; several received placebo; per-sample allocation not given. Day 63 after the first vaccine or placebo injection was the time point for sampling.

The sequence was collected from a person aged 18-65 years who received the Ad26.COV2.S COVID-19 vaccine or a placebo. The V and J genes are TRBV6-2 or TRBV6-3 and TRBJ1-1; D unresolved. The sequenced sample was peripheral blood, obtained in a trial of Ad26.COV2.S vaccine versus placebo. The CDR3 bases are TGTGCCAGCAGTCATCTCAGAGAGGAGGTGACTGAAGCTTTCTTT. Encoded protein: CASSHLREEVTEAFF.